This T cell receptor beta chain originates from a study of blood T cell repertoires in COVID-19. The CDR3 has 16 amino acids. Germline V gene lookup returns CDR1 LGHNA and CDR2 YSLEER. The ends lost 0 bases at V and 4 bases at J; junction bases unmatched: 2. TCRdb's table, derived via immunoSEQ multiplex PCR, lists solely in-frame clones and lacks some. The sample shows a few hundred thousand clones, approximately 90% of them seen only once. The sample consisted of PBMCs or T cells enriched from blood (not recorded which). The sequence came from a woman aged 55-70 years in a cohort exposed to, infected with or recovered from COVID-19 (not recorded which). The chain recombines TRBV4-3 with TRBJ2-3; the match to TRBD2 covers 12 bases. The CDR3 spells CASSQDLAGGPDTQYF. Written as DNA, the CDR3 is TGCGCCAGCAGCCAAGATCTAGCGGGAGGGCCAGATACGCAGTATTTT.